The T cell receptor beta chain under discussion was sequenced for a study of T-cell memory formation after mild COVID-19. General observations from the study: Among clones peaking at day 37 in the second wave, SARS-CoV-2 specificity remained unconfirmed. Largely, contracting CD4+ clones fell within CM and EM, and contracting CD8+ clones within EMRA.

Constant-segment-primed 5'RACE gave TCR alpha and TCR beta cDNA libraries with sample barcodes and UMIs. TCRdb re-derived calls from the 5' RACE reads in MiXCR, one entry per CDR3 protein. The repertoire holds around 300,000 distinct CDR3 sequences, with roughly 8.2% as singletons. The germline V gene encodes CDR1 SGHRS and CDR2 YFSETQ. The CDR3 covers 15 residues. V lost 0 bases to trimming and J lost 5 bases, with 12 bases between them. This clonotype was recorded at least ten times. Antigen: not known. The clonotype was recovered from a man aged 18 to 30 who had mild COVID-19 (a few samples of this study predate the infection). Cell type and time point are not known. The chain combines TRBV5-1 with TRBJ1-5, with a weak D call TRBD1 (5 bases). The specimen was PBMCs or a T cell subset sorted from them (not recorded which). The CDR3 coding sequence is TGCGCCAGCAGCTTGGAGGGCAGGGTCGATCAGCCCCAGCATTTT. The encoded protein is CASSLEGRVDQPQHF.